This passage covers 24 T cell receptor beta chains from one sample sequenced in a study of radiotherapy plus CTLA-4 blockade in lung cancer. The protocol was immunoSEQ multiplex PCR, while the TCRdb copy is restricted to in-frame clones and leaves out a portion. Of roughly 73,000 clones in the sample, around 87% were seen once. Sequencing used peripheral blood, obtained from a patient treated with radiotherapy plus ipilimumab. The receptors stem from a human donor with non-small cell lung cancer that progressed on radiotherapy plus ipilimumab.

The V gene is TRBV6-6, the J gene TRBJ1-1; D not resolved. Germline CDR1 and CDR2: MNHNY and SVGAGI (reference sequence). Deletions cut 7 bases from V and 7 bases from J, with 22 bases between. This CDR3 is built from 15 residues. CDR3 sequence reads: CASTKDPRIDLEAFF. CDR3 DNA: TGTGCCAGCACCAAGGACCCCCGTATTGATCTTGAAGCTTTCTTT.

The sample holds one count of this clone. This chain connects TRBV4-2 to TRBJ1-2, with TRBD1 matching over 7 bases. Per the germline V gene, CDR1 is LGHNA and CDR2 is YNFKEQ. J was trimmed by 3 bases and V by 3 bases; bases with no gene match: 4. The CDR3 is 14 residues long. CDR3 in DNA: TGTGCCAGCAGCCAGGGGACAGTGGACTATGGCTACACCTTC. It codes for CASSQGTVDYGYTF.

V usage is TRBV27 and J usage is TRBJ2-4; 9 bases are shared with TRBD1. V was pared by 7 bases and J by 2 bases, with 9 bases of the junction left unmatched. This CDR3 is 16 amino acids long. Looked up from germline, CDR1 is MNHEY and CDR2 is SMNVEV (reference sequence). The CDR3 is CASTSRQGETKNIQYF. CDR3 in DNA: TGTGCCAGCACTTCCAGACAGGGGGAAACCAAAAACATTCAGTACTTC.

The CDR3 DNA follows: TGTGCCAGCAGGCAGGGACTAGGTGGGACCGGGGAGCTGTTTTTT. Translated: CASRQGLGGTGELFF. The rearrangement uses TRBV6-1 and TRBJ2-2, with TRBD2 identical over 8 bases. Germline-derived CDR1 and CDR2 are MNHNS and SASEGT. The CDR3 sequence is 15 residues long. The trim removed 6 bases at V and 5 bases at J, leaving 8 bases unmatched.

The chain carries TRBV9 and TRBJ2-4; TRBD1 or TRBD2 may be the D gene (5 bases each). Germline lookup yields CDR1 SGDLS and CDR2 YYNGEE. The CDR3 has 14 residues. V was trimmed by 3 bases and J by 8 bases, leaving 15 bases between them. CDR3 nucleotides: TGTGCCAGCAGCGCCTGGGACCAAGAGGACATTCAGTACTTC. As protein: CASSAWDQEDIQYF.

The chain has TRBV28 and TRBJ1-4; tentative D call: TRBD1 (5 bases). Looked up from germline, CDR1 is MDHEN and CDR2 is SYDVKM. V was trimmed by 1 base and J by 8 bases, leaving 11 bases between them. The CDR3 loop spans 14 amino acids. CDR3 loop: CASSLYRDEEKLFF. CDR3 in DNA: TGTGCCAGCAGTTTATACCGGGACGAGGAAAAACTGTTTTTT.

V and J are TRBV5-4 and TRBJ2-7; the match to TRBD2 covers 8 bases. The CDR3 loop spans 15 amino acids. V shed 8 bases and J 7 bases; nucleotides not matched to a gene: 17. The germline V gene has CDR1 SGHNT and CDR2 YYREEE (reference sequence). In DNA form, the CDR3 reads TGTGCCAGTCGAAAGGCGGCGGGAGGCCCAGGGGAGCAGTACTTC. It translates to CASRKAAGGPGEQYF.

This clone appeared a single time. The V gene is TRBV2, the J gene TRBJ2-1; possible D gene TRBD1, 6 bases. The germline V gene encodes CDR1 SNHLY and CDR2 FYNNEI. V gave up 5 bases and J gave up 8 bases, with 10 bases separating them. The CDR3 spans 12 residues. The CDR3 nucleotides are TGTGCCAGCAGTTCCAGGGGCTATGAGCAGTTCTTC. It codes for CASSSRGYEQFF.

This chain connects TRBV6-6 to TRBJ1-1; no firm D call. Germline CDR1 and CDR2: MNHNY and SVGAGI (reference sequence). Deletions cut 5 bases from V and 2 bases from J, with 15 bases between. This CDR3 contains 15 residues. CDR3 residues: CASSIKRSTNTEAFF. CDR3 nucleotides: TGTGCCAGCAGTATCAAACGCAGCACCAACACTGAAGCTTTCTTT.

The V and J genes are TRBV9 and TRBJ1-1; D remains ambiguous. This CDR3 comprises 14 residues. Between the trimmed V and J ends, which lost 0 bases and 3 bases, there was a span of 9 bases. Germline CDR1 and CDR2: SGDLS and YYNGEE. DNA of the CDR3: TGTGCCAGCAGCGTAGAACAGTTTGACACTGAAGCTTTCTTT. Its protein is CASSVEQFDTEAFF. Complete variable domain (other parts from reference TRBV9 and TRBJ1-1): DSGVTQTPKHLITATGQRVTLRCSPRSGDLSVYWYQQSLDQGLQFLIQYYNGEERAKGNILERFSAQQFPDLHSELNLSSLELGDSALYFCASSVEQFDTEAFFGQGTRLTVV.

The gene calls are TRBV5-1 and TRBJ2-5, with D hard to call. Trimming took 1 base from V and 4 from J, leaving 11 bases between them. The CDR3 extends over 14 amino acids. CDR1 and CDR2 from the germline V gene are SGHRS and YFSETQ. CDR3 residues: CASSLSQFRETQYF. The CDR3 bases are TGCGCCAGCAGCTTGAGCCAGTTCAGAGAGACCCAGTACTTC. The full variable domain, rest sourced from reference TRBV5-1 and TRBJ2-5, is KAGVTQTPRYLIKTRGQQVTLSCSPISGHRSVSWYQQTPGQGLQFLFEYFSETQRNKGNFPGRFSGRQFSNSRSEMNVSTLELGDSALYLCASSLSQFRETQYFGPGTRLLVL.

The chain recombines TRBV7-9 with TRBJ2-5; TRBD2 might be the D (5 bases). This CDR3 is 12 amino acids long. V was pared by 5 bases and J by 5 bases, with 9 bases between. Germline V gene data show CDR1 as SEHNR and CDR2 as FQNEAQ (reference sequence). CDR3 bases: TGTGCCAGCAGCCAAACGGGGGAGACCCAGTACTTC. This codes for CASSQTGETQYF.

The V gene is TRBV7-9, the J gene TRBJ1-5, with D perhaps matching TRBD1 (5 bases). V was trimmed by 8 bases and J by 5 bases, leaving 10 bases between them. CDR1 is SEHNR and CDR2 is FQNEAQ in the germline V gene (reference sequence). The CDR3 contains 12 residues. The CDR3 DNA reads TGTGCCAGCGGGGCGGGGGATCAGCCCCAGCATTTT. As protein: CASGAGDQPQHF.

V usage is TRBV7-3 and J usage is TRBJ2-1; possible D gene TRBD2, 5 bases. The germline V and J ends were trimmed by 5 bases and 12 bases, with 14 bases remaining between them. This CDR3 region has 12 residues. The germline V gene encodes CDR1 SGHTA and CDR2 FQGTGA. The chain's CDR3 is CASSPPAGVQFF. DNA for the CDR3: TGTGCCAGCAGCCCTCCTGCCGGGGTGCAGTTCTTC.

CDR3 sequence reads: CASKVGGGTDTQYF. The CDR3 region has the DNA TGTGCCAGCAAGGTAGGCGGTGGCACAGATACGCAGTATTTT. The chain links TRBV27 to TRBJ2-3, with D uncertain. The V gene's germline CDR1 is MNHEY and CDR2 SMNVEV (reference sequence). Deletions cut 7 bases from V and 1 base from J, with 12 bases between. The CDR3 is 14 amino acids.

V is TRBV28 and J is TRBJ2-7, with 9 bases aligning to TRBD2. Germline CDR1 is MDHEN and CDR2 is SYDVKM. The CDR3 sequence is 15 residues long. The J segment lost 4 bases and the V segment lost 0 bases, leaving 4 bases of the junction unmatched. CDR3 residues: CASSLWASGTYEQYF. Here the CDR3 DNA reads TGTGCCAGCAGTTTATGGGCTAGCGGGACTTACGAGCAGTACTTC.

This chain links TRBV4-2 with TRBJ2-7; TRBD1 might be the D (6 bases). Trimming shortened V by 1 base and J by 5 bases, and 12 bases separated the two germline ends. Germline CDR1 is LGHNA and CDR2 is YNFKEQ. The CDR3 is 14 residues long. CDR3 sequence: CASSQAGEGNEQYF. The CDR3 DNA reads TGTGCCAGCAGCCAAGCAGGGGAAGGAAACGAGCAGTACTTC.

V and J are TRBV6-5 and TRBJ2-4; tentatively, D is TRBD1 or TRBD2 (7 bases each). The CDR3 loop spans 13 amino acids. From germline, CDR1 is MNHEY and CDR2 SVGAGI. V was shortened by 2 bases and J by 9 bases, with 11 bases between the two germline ends. Here the CDR3 reads CASSYQGGSIQYF. CDR3 DNA: TGTGCCAGCAGTTACCAGGGGGGGAGCATTCAGTACTTC.

About this clone: Germline is not matched at one junction end, which may reflect a read error. V usage is TRBV7-7 and J usage is TRBJ2-3; no reliable D call. This CDR3 is 15 amino acids long. Germline CDR1 is SSHAT and CDR2 is FNYEAQ (reference sequence). The CDR3 reads CASSRRPGGTDTQYF. CDR3 sequence (DNA): TGTGCTAGCAGCCGACGACCTGGCGGCACAGATACGCAGTATTTT. The whole variable domain, filled in from reference TRBV7-7 and TRBJ2-3, reads GAGVSQSPRYKVTKRGQDVTLRCDPISSHATLYWYQQALGQGPEFLTYFNYEAQPDKSGLPSDRFSAERPEGSISTLTIQRTEQRDSAMYRCASSRRPGGTDTQYFGPGTRLTVL.

The gene calls are TRBV6-5 and TRBJ1-4; 8 nucleotides agree with TRBD1. Per the germline V gene, CDR1 is MNHEY and CDR2 is SVGAGI. This CDR3 comprises 15 residues. J gave up 6 bases and V 6 bases, and 9 bases lay outside the gene matches. The CDR3 sequence: CASRSGGDSYEKLFF. DNA for the CDR3: TGTGCCAGCAGATCAGGGGGCGACTCTTATGAAAAACTGTTTTTT.

J is TRBJ2-7 and V is TRBV29-1; 11 bases are a match to TRBD1. The CDR3 is 13 amino acids. Per the germline V gene, CDR1 is SQVTM and CDR2 is ANQGSEA. Trimming removed 4 bases from V and 5 bases from J; junction bases left unmatched: 4. The CDR3 reads CSVVDRGQNEQYF. For the CDR3, the DNA is TGCAGCGTTGTGGACAGGGGGCAGAACGAGCAGTACTTC.

For this clone: The same CDR3 can be traced to other DNA sequences in this sample. The chain has TRBV5-1 and TRBJ2-2, with D uncertain. The V gene lost 0 bases and the J gene lost 6 bases, with 6 bases spanning the gap. Germline assignment: CDR1 SGHRS and CDR2 YFSETQ. The CDR3 covers 13 residues. The CDR3 is CASSLGGPGELFF. The DNA for the CDR3 is TGCGCCAGCAGCTTGGGAGGCCCCGGGGAGCTGTTTTTT.

CDR3 DNA: TGTGCCTGGAGTGTAAGACTAGTCCCCCAGTACTTC. It specifies CAWSVRLVPQYF. The rearrangement uses TRBV30 and TRBJ2-5, with TRBD2 as a possible D gene (6 bases). Looked up from germline, CDR1 is GTSNPN and CDR2 is SVGIG (reference sequence). The CDR3 runs to 12 residues. V was trimmed by 0 bases and J by 9 bases, leaving 11 bases between them.

The chain joins TRBV6-1 to TRBJ1-2, with D maybe TRBD1 (6 bases). The CDR3 is 13 residues long. Looked up from germline, CDR1 is MNHNS and CDR2 is SASEGT. V was pared by 8 bases and J by 5 bases, with 15 bases between. In nucleotides, the CDR3 is TGTGCCAGCGCCTACGGGACACTTTATGGCTACACCTTC. Protein sequence: CASAYGTLYGYTF.